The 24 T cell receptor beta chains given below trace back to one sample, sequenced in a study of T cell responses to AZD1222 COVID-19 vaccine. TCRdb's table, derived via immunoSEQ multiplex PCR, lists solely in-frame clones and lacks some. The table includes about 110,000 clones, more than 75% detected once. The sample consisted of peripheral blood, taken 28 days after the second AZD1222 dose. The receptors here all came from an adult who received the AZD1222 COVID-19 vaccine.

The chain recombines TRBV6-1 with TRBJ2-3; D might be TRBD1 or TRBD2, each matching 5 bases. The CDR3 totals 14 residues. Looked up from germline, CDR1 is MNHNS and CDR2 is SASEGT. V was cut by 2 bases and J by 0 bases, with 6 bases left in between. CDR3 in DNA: TGTGCCAGCAGTGAAAGGGACAGCACAGATACGCAGTATTTT. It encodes CASSERDSTDTQYF.

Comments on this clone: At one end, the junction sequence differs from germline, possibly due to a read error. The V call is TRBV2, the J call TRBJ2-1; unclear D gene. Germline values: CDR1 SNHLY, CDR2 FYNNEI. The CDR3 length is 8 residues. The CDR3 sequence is CASRGSLF. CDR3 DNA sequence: TGTGCCAGCAGGGGATCGCTCTTC.

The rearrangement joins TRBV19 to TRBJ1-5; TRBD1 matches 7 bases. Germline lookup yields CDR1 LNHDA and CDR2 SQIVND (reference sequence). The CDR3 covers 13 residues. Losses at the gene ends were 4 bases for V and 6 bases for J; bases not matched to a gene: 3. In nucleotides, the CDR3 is TGTGCCAGTAGTAGACAGGGCCCTCAGCCCCAGCATTTT. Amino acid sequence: CASSRQGPQPQHF.

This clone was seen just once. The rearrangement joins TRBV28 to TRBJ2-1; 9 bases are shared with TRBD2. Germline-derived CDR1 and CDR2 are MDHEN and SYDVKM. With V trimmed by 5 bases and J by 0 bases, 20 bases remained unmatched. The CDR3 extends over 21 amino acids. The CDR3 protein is CASSRVLKYLAGTLSYNEQFF. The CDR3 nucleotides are TGTGCCAGCAGTCGGGTCCTCAAGTACCTAGCGGGAACTCTCTCCTACAATGAGCAGTTCTTC.

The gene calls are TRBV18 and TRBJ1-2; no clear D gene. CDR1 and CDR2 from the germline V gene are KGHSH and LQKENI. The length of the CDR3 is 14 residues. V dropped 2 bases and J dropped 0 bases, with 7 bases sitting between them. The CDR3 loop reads CASSPGLANYGYTF. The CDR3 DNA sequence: TGTGCCAGCTCACCAGGCCTAGCTAACTATGGCTACACCTTC.

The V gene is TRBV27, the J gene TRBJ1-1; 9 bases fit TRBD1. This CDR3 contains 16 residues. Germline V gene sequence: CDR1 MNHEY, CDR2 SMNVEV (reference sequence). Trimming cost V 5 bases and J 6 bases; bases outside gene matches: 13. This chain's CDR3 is CASSPSKGTGIAEAFF. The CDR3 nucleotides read TGTGCCAGCAGTCCATCGAAGGGGACAGGGATTGCTGAAGCTTTCTTT.

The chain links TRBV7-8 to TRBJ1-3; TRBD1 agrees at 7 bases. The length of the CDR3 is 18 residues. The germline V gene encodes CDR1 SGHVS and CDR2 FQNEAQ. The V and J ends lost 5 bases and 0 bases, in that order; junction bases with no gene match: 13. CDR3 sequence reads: CASSLARQGISSGNTIYF. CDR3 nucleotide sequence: TGTGCCAGCAGCCTCGCCCGACAGGGAATAAGCTCTGGAAACACCATATATTTT.

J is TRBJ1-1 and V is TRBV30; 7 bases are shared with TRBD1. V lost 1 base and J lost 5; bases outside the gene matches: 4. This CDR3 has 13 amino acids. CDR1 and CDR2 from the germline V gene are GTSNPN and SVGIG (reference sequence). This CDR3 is CAWSGQGRTEAFF. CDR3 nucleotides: TGTGCCTGGAGTGGACAGGGCAGGACTGAAGCTTTCTTT.

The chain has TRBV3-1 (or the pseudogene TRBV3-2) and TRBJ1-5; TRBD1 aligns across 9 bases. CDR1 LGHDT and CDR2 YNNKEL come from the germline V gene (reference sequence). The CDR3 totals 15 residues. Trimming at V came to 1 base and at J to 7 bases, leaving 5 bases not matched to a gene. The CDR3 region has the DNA TGTGCCAGCAGCCAAGGTGTGACAGGGGGACAGCCCCAGCATTTT. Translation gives CASSQGVTGGQPQHF.

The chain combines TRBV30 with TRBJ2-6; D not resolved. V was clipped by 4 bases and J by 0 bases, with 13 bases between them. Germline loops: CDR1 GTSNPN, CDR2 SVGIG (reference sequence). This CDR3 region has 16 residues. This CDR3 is CAWMMSGISGANVLTF. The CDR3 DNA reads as TGTGCCTGGATGATGTCTGGTATCTCTGGGGCCAACGTCCTGACTTTC.

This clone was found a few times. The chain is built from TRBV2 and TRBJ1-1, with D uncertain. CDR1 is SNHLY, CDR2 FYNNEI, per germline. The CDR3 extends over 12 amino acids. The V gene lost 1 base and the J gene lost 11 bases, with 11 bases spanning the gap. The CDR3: CASSEGGGGAFF. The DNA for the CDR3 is TGTGCCAGCAGTGAAGGGGGTGGAGGCGCTTTCTTT.

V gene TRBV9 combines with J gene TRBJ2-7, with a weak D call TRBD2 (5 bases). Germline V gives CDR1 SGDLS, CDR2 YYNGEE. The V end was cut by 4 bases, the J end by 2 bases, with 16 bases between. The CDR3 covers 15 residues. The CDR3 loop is CASSPTGGIPYEQYF. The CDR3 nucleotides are TGTGCCAGCAGCCCAACCGGAGGAATACCCTACGAGCAGTACTTC.

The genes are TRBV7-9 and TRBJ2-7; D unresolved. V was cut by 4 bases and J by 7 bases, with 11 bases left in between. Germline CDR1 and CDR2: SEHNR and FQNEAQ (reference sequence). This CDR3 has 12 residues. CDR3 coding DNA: TGTGCCAGCAGCTCCGGTTTAGGAGAGCAGTACTTC. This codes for CASSSGLGEQYF.

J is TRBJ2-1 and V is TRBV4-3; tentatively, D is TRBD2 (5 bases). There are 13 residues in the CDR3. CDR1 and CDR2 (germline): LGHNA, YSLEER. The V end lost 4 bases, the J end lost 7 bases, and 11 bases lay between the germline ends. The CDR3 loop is CASSLRGLNEQFF. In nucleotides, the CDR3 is TGCGCCAGCAGCCTCCGAGGGTTAAATGAGCAGTTCTTC.

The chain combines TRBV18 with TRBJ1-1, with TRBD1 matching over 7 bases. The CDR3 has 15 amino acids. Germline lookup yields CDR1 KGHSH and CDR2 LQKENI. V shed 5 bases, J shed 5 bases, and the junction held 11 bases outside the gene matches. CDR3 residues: CASSSNSRDSTEAFF. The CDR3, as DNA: TGTGCCAGCTCATCAAATAGCCGGGACAGTACTGAAGCTTTCTTT.

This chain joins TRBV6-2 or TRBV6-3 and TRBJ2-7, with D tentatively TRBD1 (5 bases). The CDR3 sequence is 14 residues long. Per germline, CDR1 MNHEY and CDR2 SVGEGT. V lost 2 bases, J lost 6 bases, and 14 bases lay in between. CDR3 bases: TGTGCCAGCAGTTACAGGGGTTCCCCAGTCGAGCAGTACTTC. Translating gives CASSYRGSPVEQYF.

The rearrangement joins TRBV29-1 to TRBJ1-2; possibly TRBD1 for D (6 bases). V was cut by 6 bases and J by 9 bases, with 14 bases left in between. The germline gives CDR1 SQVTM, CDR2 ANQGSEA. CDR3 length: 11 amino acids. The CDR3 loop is CSVHEGGRYTF. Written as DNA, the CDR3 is TGCAGCGTCCATGAGGGGGGCCGCTACACCTTC.

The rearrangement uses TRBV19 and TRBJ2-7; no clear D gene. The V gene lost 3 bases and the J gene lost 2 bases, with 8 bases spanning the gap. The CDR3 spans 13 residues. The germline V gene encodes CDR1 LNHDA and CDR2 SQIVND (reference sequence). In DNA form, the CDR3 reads TGTGCCAGTAGTATTCTTGGGGCCTACGAGCAGTACTTC. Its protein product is CASSILGAYEQYF.

The CDR3 reads CASSLAERHNEQFF. CDR3 in DNA: TGTGCCAGCAGCCTAGCGGAACGGCACAATGAGCAGTTCTTC. This chain connects TRBV6-2 or TRBV6-3 to TRBJ2-1; the match to TRBD2 covers 7 bases. V shed 6 bases, J shed 5 bases, and the junction held 7 bases outside the gene matches. From germline, CDR1 is MNHEY and CDR2 SVGEGT. CDR3 length: 14 amino acids.

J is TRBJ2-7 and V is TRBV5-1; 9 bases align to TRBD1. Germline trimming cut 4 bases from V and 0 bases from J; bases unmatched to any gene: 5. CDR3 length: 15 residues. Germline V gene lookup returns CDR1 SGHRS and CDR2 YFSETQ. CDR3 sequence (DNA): TGCGCCAGCAGCCGGCAGGGACAGGGCTCCTACGAGCAGTACTTC. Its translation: CASSRQGQGSYEQYF.

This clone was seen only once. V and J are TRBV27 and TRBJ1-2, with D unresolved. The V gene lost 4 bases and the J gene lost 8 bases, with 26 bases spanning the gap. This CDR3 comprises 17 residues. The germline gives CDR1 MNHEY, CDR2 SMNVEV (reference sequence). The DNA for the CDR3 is TGTGCCAGCAGTTCCCATTTTACCACCTTGGGAGAGAGGGGCTACACCTTC. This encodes CASSSHFTTLGERGYTF.

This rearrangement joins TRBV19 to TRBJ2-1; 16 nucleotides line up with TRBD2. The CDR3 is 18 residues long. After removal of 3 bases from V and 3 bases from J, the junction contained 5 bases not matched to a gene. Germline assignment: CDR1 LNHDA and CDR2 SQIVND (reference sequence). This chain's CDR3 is CASSIGTSGRVFYNEQFF. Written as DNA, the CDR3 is TGTGCCAGTAGTATCGGGACTAGCGGGAGGGTTTTCTACAATGAGCAGTTCTTC.

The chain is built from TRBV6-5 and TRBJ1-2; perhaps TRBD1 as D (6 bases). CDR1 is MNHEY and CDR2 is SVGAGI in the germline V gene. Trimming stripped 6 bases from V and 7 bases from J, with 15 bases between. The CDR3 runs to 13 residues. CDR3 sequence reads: CASRRDTQGGYTF. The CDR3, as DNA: TGTGCCAGCAGGAGGGACACCCAGGGTGGCTACACCTTC.

The CDR3 sequence: CASSPSDQAEAFF. CDR3 coding DNA: TGTGCCAGTAGCCCATCGGATCAAGCTGAAGCTTTCTTT. The V and J genes are TRBV19 and TRBJ1-1; no clear D. The germline V and J ends were trimmed by 6 bases and 6 bases, with 14 bases remaining between them. From germline, CDR1 is LNHDA and CDR2 SQIVND (reference sequence). This CDR3 contains 13 residues.